Presented here are 30 T cell receptor beta chains from one specimen sequenced in a study of blood T cell repertoires in COVID-19. The table came from immunoSEQ multiplex PCR; TCRdb's copy has only in-frame clones and leaves some out. The table shows about 160,000 clones, with 87% occurring only once. The specimen was peripheral blood. The source of these receptors is a woman aged 55-75 years who had recovered from COVID-19.

The gene calls are TRBV2 and TRBJ2-7, with 9 nucleotides matching TRBD1. This CDR3 is 16 amino acids long. From germline, CDR1 is SNHLY and CDR2 FYNNEI. The ends lost 3 bases at V and 2 bases at J; junction bases unmatched: 8. This chain's CDR3 is CASSDPRDRDPYEQYF. CDR3 DNA sequence: TGTGCCAGCAGTGATCCCCGGGACAGGGACCCCTACGAGCAGTACTTC.

The gene calls are TRBV15 and TRBJ2-3, with 15 bases aligning to TRBD2. The CDR3 runs 17 residues. The V segment lost 3 bases and the J segment 0 bases; nucleotides outside the gene matches: 1. Germline loops: CDR1 LNHNV, CDR2 YYDKDF (reference sequence). CDR3 region: CATSRGTSGGSTDTQYF. The CDR3 DNA follows: TGTGCCACCAGCAGGGGGACTAGCGGGGGGAGCACAGATACGCAGTATTTT.

In its sample, this clone was seen once. This chain connects TRBV2 to TRBJ2-1; maybe TRBD2 (7 bases). The germline CDR1 and CDR2 sequences are SNHLY and FYNNEI. V lost 11 bases and J 6 bases, leaving 14 bases between the germline ends. There are 12 residues in the CDR3. In nucleotides, the CDR3 is TGTGCCGGGGGGGCCCAAAGCAATGAGCAGTTCTTC. Its translation: CAGGAQSNEQFF.

The chain uses TRBV5-4 and TRBJ2-7; a possible D gene is TRBD1 (7 bases). This CDR3 spans 15 amino acids. Trimming stripped 5 bases from V and 3 bases from J, with 18 bases between. Germline values: CDR1 SGHNT, CDR2 YYREEE (reference sequence). CDR3 sequence: CASRGGGGGDYEQYF. CDR3 nucleotide sequence: TGTGCCAGCAGGGGAGGAGGAGGGGGCGACTACGAGCAGTACTTC.

The gene calls are TRBV5-5 and TRBJ2-7; D remains ambiguous. The germline CDR1 and CDR2 sequences are SGHKS and YYEKEE (reference sequence). Trimming left V 3 bases short and J 0 bases short, with 10 bases between. The CDR3 loop spans 14 amino acids. The CDR3 region has the DNA TGTGCCAGCAGCTCCTACCCAAACTCCTACGAGCAGTACTTC. Its protein product is CASSSYPNSYEQYF.

The chain couples TRBV28 to TRBJ2-7, with TRBD2 matching over 7 bases. This CDR3 is 13 amino acids long. With 11 bases clipped from V and 0 bases from J, the junction kept 7 bases outside the gene matches. In germline, CDR1 is MDHEN, CDR2 SYDVKM. The CDR3 is CASLAGDSYEQYF. As DNA, the CDR3 is TGTGCCTCACTGGCGGGGGACTCCTACGAGCAGTACTTC.

The chain is built from TRBV5-8 and TRBJ2-5; 7 nucleotides agree with TRBD1. The CDR3 is 14 residues long. With 4 bases clipped from V and 1 base from J, the junction kept 4 bases outside the gene matches. In germline, CDR1 is SGHTS, CDR2 YDEGEE. The CDR3 here is CASSLGQSQETQYF. CDR3 bases: TGTGCCAGCAGCCTGGGACAGTCCCAAGAGACCCAGTACTTC. The full variable domain, its missing parts supplied by reference TRBV5-8 and TRBJ2-5, is EAGVTQSPTHLIKTRGQQATLRCSPISGHTSVYWYQQALGLGLQFLLWYDEGEERNRGNFPPRFSGRQFPNYSSELNVNALELEDSALYLCASSLGQSQETQYFGPGTRLLVL.

The chain combines TRBV4-1 with TRBJ2-1; 9 nucleotides match TRBD1. V lost 4 bases, J lost 6 bases, and 16 bases stayed unmatched. The CDR3 contains 18 residues. In germline, CDR1 is MGHRA, CDR2 YSYEKL. This chain's CDR3 is CASSLTRLGGTGFNEQFF. The CDR3, as DNA: TGCGCCAGCAGCCTAACCCGGCTAGGCGGGACAGGGTTCAATGAGCAGTTCTTC.

A remark on this clone: Other DNA variants within this sample encode the same CDR3. The CDR3 loop is CASSGLAGGTGELFF. The CDR3 DNA sequence: TGTGCCAGCAGCGGACTAGCGGGGGGAACCGGGGAGCTGTTTTTT. The chain uses TRBV11-2 and TRBJ2-2; 14 positions agree with TRBD2. Trimming took 5 bases from V and 5 from J; bases not matched to a gene: 1. The CDR3 loop spans 15 amino acids. Germline CDR1 and CDR2: SGHAT and FQNNGV.

V is TRBV10-3 and J is TRBJ2-3; maybe TRBD1 (6 bases). The CDR3 totals 12 residues. The germline V and J ends were trimmed by 4 bases and 5 bases, with 7 bases remaining between them. The germline V gene has CDR1 ENHRY and CDR2 SYGVKD. The CDR3 loop reads CAISAGEDTQYF. The CDR3 nucleotides are TGTGCCATCAGTGCAGGGGAAGATACGCAGTATTTT.

This chain links TRBV12-3 or TRBV12-4 with TRBJ1-5; TRBD1 aligns across 7 bases. With 6 bases clipped from V and 12 bases from J, the junction kept 11 bases outside the gene matches. The CDR3 runs to 13 residues. CDR3 in DNA: TGTGCCAGCAGCTTGGGGACAGCCTACCTCCAGCATTTT. It specifies CASSLGTAYLQHF.

J is TRBJ1-1 and V is TRBV28, with TRBD1 identical over 7 bases. In germline, CDR1 is MDHEN, CDR2 SYDVKM. The CDR3 is 14 residues long. The V and J ends lost 9 bases and 0 bases, in that order; junction bases with no gene match: 7. The CDR3 loop reads CASQRGLMNTEAFF. For the CDR3, the DNA is TGTGCCAGTCAGAGGGGGCTCATGAACACTGAAGCTTTCTTT.

V gene TRBV27 combines with J gene TRBJ2-1; 8 bases line up with TRBD2. This CDR3 contains 15 residues. Germline lookup yields CDR1 MNHEY and CDR2 SMNVEV (reference sequence). Germline trimming cut 8 bases from V and 5 bases from J; bases unmatched to any gene: 11. The CDR3 here is CASSGGLAGNNEQFF. As DNA, the CDR3 is TGTGCCAGCTCTGGGGGGCTAGCGGGCAACAATGAGCAGTTCTTC.

The CDR3 loop reads CASSPTGYASNQPQHF. CDR3 DNA: TGTGCCAGCTCACCAACGGGGTACGCTAGCAATCAGCCCCAGCATTTT. This chain uses TRBV18 with TRBJ1-5, with D unresolved. The CDR3 totals 16 residues. Germline CDR1 and CDR2: KGHSH and LQKENI. Trimming left V 2 bases short and J 0 bases short, with 11 bases between.

V gene TRBV29-1 combines with J gene TRBJ2-1; D remains ambiguous. The CDR3 extends over 13 amino acids. Germline CDR1 and CDR2: SQVTM and ANQGSEA. V lost 5 bases and J lost 3, with 11 bases in between. The CDR3 nucleotides are TGCAGCGTTTTACCCACCAGCTACAATGAGCAGTTCTTC. This codes for CSVLPTSYNEQFF.

The chain links TRBV28 to TRBJ1-6, with 12 bases matching TRBD1. The CDR3 is made up of 16 amino acids. Germline CDR1 is MDHEN and CDR2 is SYDVKM. The V segment lost 7 bases and the J segment 10 bases; nucleotides outside the gene matches: 11. The CDR3 sequence: CASILGGQGAWSPLHF. The CDR3 region has the DNA TGTGCCAGCATATTAGGGGGACAGGGGGCCTGGTCACCCCTCCACTTT. Looking up the rest from reference TRBV28 and TRBJ1-6 gives the full variable domain: DVKVTQSSRYLVKRTGEKVFLECVQDMDHENMFWYRQDPGLGLRLIYFSYDVKMKEKGDIPEGYSVSREKKERFSLILESASTNQTSMYLCASILGGQGAWSPLHFGNGTRLTVT.

The chain carries TRBV28 and TRBJ1-1; 7 bases align to TRBD1. Germline V gene sequence: CDR1 MDHEN, CDR2 SYDVKM. The ends lost 4 bases at V and 0 bases at J; junction bases unmatched: 8. The CDR3 covers 16 residues. CDR3 sequence: CASSYPGGVMNTEAFF. The CDR3 DNA is TGTGCCAGCAGTTACCCAGGGGGTGTCATGAACACTGAAGCTTTCTTT.

J is TRBJ2-7 and V is TRBV28, with 8 positions matching TRBD2. Germline V CDR1 and CDR2: MDHEN, SYDVKM. V lost 4 bases to trimming and J lost 3 bases; unmatched junction nucleotides: 5. The CDR3 consists of 14 residues. The CDR3 sequence: CASSSGGAVYEQYF. The CDR3 DNA follows: TGTGCCAGCAGTTCCGGGGGGGCGGTCTACGAGCAGTACTTC.

The rearrangement joins TRBV7-3 to TRBJ2-2, with D perhaps TRBD2 (5 bases). Trimming cost V 5 bases and J 0 bases, with 13 bases left between them. The CDR3 extends over 16 amino acids. Germline CDR1 and CDR2: SGHTA and FQGTGA. The CDR3 coding sequence is TGTGCCAGCAGCCCGGACGGGAATTCGAACACCGGGGAGCTGTTTTTT. Its translation: CASSPDGNSNTGELFF.

The chain uses TRBV24-1 and TRBJ2-3; TRBD2 matches 10 bases. The germline V gene has CDR1 KGHDR and CDR2 SFDVKD. V dropped 7 bases and J dropped 4; count of bases not matched to a gene: 7. The CDR3 runs 15 residues. The CDR3 here is CATSGSGGVADTQYF. In DNA, the CDR3 is TGTGCCACCAGCGGAAGCGGGGGGGTGGCAGATACGCAGTATTTT.

The genes are TRBV24-1 and TRBJ2-6; no definite D call. Trimming took off 2 bases at V and 0 bases at J, with 4 bases between the two ends. The CDR3 is made up of 15 amino acids. Per germline, CDR1 KGHDR and CDR2 SFDVKD. This chain's CDR3 is CATSDSYSGANVLTF. The CDR3 DNA sequence: TGTGCCACCAGTGATTCGTACTCTGGGGCCAACGTCCTGACTTTC.

V is TRBV2 and J is TRBJ1-5; TRBD1 might be the D (5 bases). The CDR3 loop spans 13 amino acids. The V end was cut by 5 bases, the J end by 7 bases, with 12 bases between. The V gene's germline CDR1 is SNHLY and CDR2 FYNNEI. The CDR3 loop is CASSFDRLQPQHF. The CDR3 nucleotides read TGTGCCAGCAGTTTTGACAGATTGCAGCCCCAGCATTTT.

This clone was seen a single time. The V gene is TRBV27, the J gene TRBJ1-2; a possible D gene is TRBD1 (6 bases). The CDR3 covers 16 residues. Looked up from germline, CDR1 is MNHEY and CDR2 is SMNVEV (reference sequence). The ends were cut back, 2 bases at V and 0 bases at J, with 13 bases in the middle. For the CDR3, the DNA is TGTGCCAGCAGTTTACAGCGGGGGGCCGCTAACTATGGCTACACCTTC. It specifies CASSLQRGAANYGYTF.

The chain employs TRBV7-9 and TRBJ2-1; D ambiguous. The CDR3 length is 12 residues. V was cut by 2 bases and J by 8 bases, with 7 bases left in between. Germline CDR1 SEHNR, CDR2 FQNEAQ (reference sequence). The DNA for the CDR3 is TGTGCCAGCAGCTTATCCCGGGATGAGCAGTTCTTC. Protein product: CASSLSRDEQFF.

V is TRBV28 and J is TRBJ1-6; possible D gene TRBD1, 5 bases. The CDR3 is made up of 15 amino acids. Germline V lookup: CDR1 MDHEN, CDR2 SYDVKM. Trimming stripped 8 bases from V and 0 bases from J, with 11 bases between. The DNA of the CDR3 is TGTGCCAGCGGGGCAGGAAGCTCCTATAATTCACCCCTCCACTTT. Translation: CASGAGSSYNSPLHF. The whole variable domain, filled in from reference TRBV28 and TRBJ1-6, reads DVKVTQSSRYLVKRTGEKVFLECVQDMDHENMFWYRQDPGLGLRLIYFSYDVKMKEKGDIPEGYSVSREKKERFSLILESASTNQTSMYLCASGAGSSYNSPLHFGNGTRLTVT.

V gene TRBV2 combines with J gene TRBJ1-5; no clear D gene. CDR1 is SNHLY and CDR2 is FYNNEI in the germline V gene. The CDR3 covers 16 residues. V shed 3 bases and J shed 1 base, with 13 bases lying between them. CDR3 protein: CASSEVDTYSNQPQHF. CDR3 DNA: TGTGCCAGCAGTGAGGTCGATACCTACAGCAATCAGCCCCAGCATTTT. The full variable domain, in which reference TRBV2 and TRBJ1-5 provide the parts outside the CDR3, is EPEVTQTPSHQVTQMGQEVILRCVPISNHLYFYWYRQILGQKVEFLVSFYNNEISEKSEIFDDQFSVERPDGSNFTLKIRSTKLEDSAMYFCASSEVDTYSNQPQHFGDGTRLSIL.

This rearrangement joins TRBV19 to TRBJ2-1; 8 bases match TRBD1. The trim removed 4 bases at V and 2 bases at J, leaving 7 bases unmatched. The V gene's germline CDR1 is LNHDA and CDR2 SQIVND (reference sequence). This CDR3 comprises 16 residues. The CDR3 nucleotides read TGTGCCAGTAGTACCTCCGGGACAGGCCCCTACAATGAGCAGTTCTTC. Translated: CASSTSGTGPYNEQFF.

The J gene is TRBJ1-5, the V gene TRBV19, with 8 bases matching TRBD1. The germline V gene has CDR1 LNHDA and CDR2 SQIVND (reference sequence). Germline trimming cut 6 bases from V and 4 bases from J; bases unmatched to any gene: 11. The CDR3 has 16 residues. CDR3 DNA: TGTGCCAGTAGGACCCCAGGGACAGGCGATAATCAGCCCCAGCATTTT. Its translation: CASRTPGTGDNQPQHF.

The chain combines TRBV18 with TRBJ2-7; possible D gene TRBD2, 6 bases. V was clipped by 3 bases and J by 3 bases, with 24 bases between them. Germline assignment: CDR1 KGHSH and CDR2 LQKENI. This CDR3 spans 18 amino acids. The CDR3, as DNA: TGTGCCAGCTCACCCCCCCGGGGGTCCGGAGCCCCAAACTACGAGCAGTACTTC. It specifies CASSPPRGSGAPNYEQYF.

This rearrangement joins TRBV5-1 to TRBJ2-7; maybe TRBD1 (5 bases). Deletions cut 0 bases from V and 1 base from J, with 14 bases between. Per the germline V gene, CDR1 is SGHRS and CDR2 is YFSETQ. The CDR3 contains 16 residues. CDR3 sequence (DNA): TGCGCCAGCAGCTTGGGGTTCAGGGCCTCATCCTACGAGCAGTACTTC. The encoded protein is CASSLGFRASSYEQYF.